This T cell receptor beta chain was profiled in a study of T cells in Graves' hyperthyroidism and ophthalmopathy. Study results and limitations: Most expanded thyroid clonotypes above 0.001 recurred in blood. Ophthalmopathy prediction by the model preceded onset by a median about 6.5 months.

RNA transcripts were the template for amplifying TCR beta CDR3 regions. HTBI primers were employed in a first-round RT-PCR of the TCR CDR3. TCRdb re-called the multiplex PCR reads through MiXCR, storing one row per CDR3 protein. The sample holds 750,000 to 950,000 distinct CDR3 sequences, 38% seen once. With respect to this clonotype: Its cognate antigen is unknown.

Uncontrolled infection, other autoimmune disease, pregnancy or lactation led to exclusion. Diagnostic assessment was based on clinical symptoms, serum thyroxine and TRAb, thyroid ultrasound and orbital computed tomography. The CDR3 is made up of 16 amino acids. V was clipped by 0 bases and J by 2 bases; unmatched bases: 5. Germline assignment: CDR1 LNHNV and CDR2 YYDKDF (reference sequence). The chain has TRBV15 and TRBJ1-1, with 8 bases matching TRBD1. The sequenced material came from blood. This sequence was found in a man aged 18 to 35 with Graves' hyperthyroidism. The chain's CDR3 is CATSRDRGRVNTEAFF. The CDR3 DNA reads as TGTGCCACCAGCAGAGACAGGGGGCGCGTCAACACTGAAGCTTTCTTT.